This T cell receptor (beta chain) was observed in a study of blood T cell repertoires in COVID-19. For the study at large: Acute-phase and convalescent COVID-19 samples originated in the United States, Italy and Spain. Nucleic acid was either cDNA or gDNA, and it came from T cells, B-cell-depleted T cells, or PBMCs.

Authors' analysis steps: Quantification of nucleated cells was approximated via reference gene primer amplification. Repertoires were generated with immunoSEQ multiplex PCR, while TCRdb's copy carries only in-frame clones and drops some. V and J calls and clone size are copied from that table; D and trimming were computed from the DNA. The table records fewer than 65,000 clones, roughly 80% of them present only once. V lost 0 bases and J lost 3, with 4 bases in between. The length of the CDR3 is 12 residues. The V gene's germline CDR1 is SGHTS and CDR2 YDEGEE. This rearrangement joins TRBV5-8 to TRBJ2-7; D ambiguous. This receptor was taken from a human donor in a cohort sampled during active COVID-19. Sequencing input: peripheral blood. The CDR3 loop reads CASSLAHYEQYF. The DNA of the CDR3 is TGTGCCAGCAGCTTGGCCCACTACGAGCAGTACTTC. Filled out from reference TRBV5-8 and TRBJ2-7, the complete variable domain reads EAGVTQSPTHLIKTRGQQATLRCSPISGHTSVYWYQQALGLGLQFLLWYDEGEERNRGNFPPRFSGRQFPNYSSELNVNALELEDSALYLCASSLAHYEQYFGPGTRLTVT.